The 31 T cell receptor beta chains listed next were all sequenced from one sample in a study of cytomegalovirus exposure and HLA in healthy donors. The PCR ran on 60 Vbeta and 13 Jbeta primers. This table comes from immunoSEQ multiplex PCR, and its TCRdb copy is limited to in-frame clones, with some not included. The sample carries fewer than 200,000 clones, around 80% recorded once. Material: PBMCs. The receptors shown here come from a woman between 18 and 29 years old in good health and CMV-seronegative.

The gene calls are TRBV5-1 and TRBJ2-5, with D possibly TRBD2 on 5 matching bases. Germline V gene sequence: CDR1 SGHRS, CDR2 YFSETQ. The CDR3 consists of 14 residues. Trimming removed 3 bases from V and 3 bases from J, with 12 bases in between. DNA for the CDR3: TGCGCCAGCAGCTCGACAACGGGGAAAGAGACCCAGTACTTC. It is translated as CASSSTTGKETQYF.

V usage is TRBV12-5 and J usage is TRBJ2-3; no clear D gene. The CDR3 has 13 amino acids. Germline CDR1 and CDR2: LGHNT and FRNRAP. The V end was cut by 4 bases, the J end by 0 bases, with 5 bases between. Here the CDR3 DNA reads TGTGCTAGTGGTTCCCCTAGCACAGATACGCAGTATTTT. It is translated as CASGSPSTDTQYF.

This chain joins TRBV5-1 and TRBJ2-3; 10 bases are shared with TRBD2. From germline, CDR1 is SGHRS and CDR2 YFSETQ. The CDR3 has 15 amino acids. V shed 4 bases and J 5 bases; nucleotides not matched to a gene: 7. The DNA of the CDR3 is TGCGCCAGCAGCCAAGCGGGAGGGCCAGTAGATACGCAGTATTTT. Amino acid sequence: CASSQAGGPVDTQYF.

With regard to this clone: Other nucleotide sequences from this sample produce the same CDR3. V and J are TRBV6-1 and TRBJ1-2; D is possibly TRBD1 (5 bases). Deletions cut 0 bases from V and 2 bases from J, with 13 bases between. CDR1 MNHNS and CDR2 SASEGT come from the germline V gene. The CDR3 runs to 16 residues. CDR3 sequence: CASSEALGGANYGYTF. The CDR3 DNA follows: TGTGCCAGCAGTGAAGCGTTAGGAGGGGCAAACTATGGCTACACCTTC.

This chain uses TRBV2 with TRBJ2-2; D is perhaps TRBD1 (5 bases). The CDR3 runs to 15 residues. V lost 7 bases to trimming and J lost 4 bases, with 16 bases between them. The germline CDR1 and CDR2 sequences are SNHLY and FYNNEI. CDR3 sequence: CASTSRGHSTGELFF. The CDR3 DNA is TGTGCCAGCACAAGTAGGGGTCACAGCACCGGGGAGCTGTTTTTT.

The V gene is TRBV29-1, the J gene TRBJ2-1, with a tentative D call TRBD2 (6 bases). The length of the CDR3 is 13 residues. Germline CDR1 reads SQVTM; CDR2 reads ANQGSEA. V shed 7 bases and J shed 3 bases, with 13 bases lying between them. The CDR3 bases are TGCAGCGCCCGGGCGGGACTCTACAATGAGCAGTTCTTC. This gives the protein CSARAGLYNEQFF.

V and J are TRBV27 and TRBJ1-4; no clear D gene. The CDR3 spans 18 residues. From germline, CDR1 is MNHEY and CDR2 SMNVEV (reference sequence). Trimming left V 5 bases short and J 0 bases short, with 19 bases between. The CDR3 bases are TGTGCCAGCAGTCGAACCTTGGGAGGTGACCCAACTAATGAAAAACTGTTTTTT. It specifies CASSRTLGGDPTNEKLFF.

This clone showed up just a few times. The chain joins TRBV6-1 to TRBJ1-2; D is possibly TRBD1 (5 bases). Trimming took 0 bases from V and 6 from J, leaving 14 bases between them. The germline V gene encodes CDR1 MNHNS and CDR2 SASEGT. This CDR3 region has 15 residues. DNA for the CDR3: TGTGCCAGCAGTGAAGCCCGGTGGAGGGGAAATGGCTACACCTTC. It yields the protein CASSEARWRGNGYTF.

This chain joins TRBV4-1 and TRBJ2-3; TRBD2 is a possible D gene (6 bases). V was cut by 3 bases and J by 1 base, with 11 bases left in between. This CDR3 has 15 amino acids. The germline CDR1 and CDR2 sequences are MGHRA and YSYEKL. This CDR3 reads CASSQLTRGTDTQYF. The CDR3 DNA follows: TGCGCCAGCAGCCAGTTGACTAGAGGCACAGATACGCAGTATTTT.

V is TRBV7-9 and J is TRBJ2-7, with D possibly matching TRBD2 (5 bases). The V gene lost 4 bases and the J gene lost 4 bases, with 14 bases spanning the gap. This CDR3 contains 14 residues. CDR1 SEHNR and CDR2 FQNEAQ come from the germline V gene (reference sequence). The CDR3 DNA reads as TGTGCCAGCAGCTCTAGCTCAAAAGGGTACGAGCAGTACTTC. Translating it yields CASSSSSKGYEQYF.

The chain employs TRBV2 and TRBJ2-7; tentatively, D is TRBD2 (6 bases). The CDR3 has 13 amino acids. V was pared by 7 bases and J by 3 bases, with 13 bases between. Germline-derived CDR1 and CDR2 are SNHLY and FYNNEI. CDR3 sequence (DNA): TGTGCCAGCATGAGTCGCGGGATCTACGAGCAGTACTTC. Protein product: CASMSRGIYEQYF.

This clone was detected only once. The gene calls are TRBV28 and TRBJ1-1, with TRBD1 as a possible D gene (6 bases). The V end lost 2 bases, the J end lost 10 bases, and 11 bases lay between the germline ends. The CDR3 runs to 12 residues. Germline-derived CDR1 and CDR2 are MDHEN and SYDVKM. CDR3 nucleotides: TGTGCCAGCAGTTTAACAGGGTGGGCAGCTTTCTTT. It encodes CASSLTGWAAFF.

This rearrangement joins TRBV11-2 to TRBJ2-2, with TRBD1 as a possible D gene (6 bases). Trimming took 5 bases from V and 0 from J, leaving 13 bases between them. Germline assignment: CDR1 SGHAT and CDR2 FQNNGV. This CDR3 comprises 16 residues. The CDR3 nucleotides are TGTGCCAGCAGCCTTACCGGGACACCGAACACCGGGGAGCTGTTTTTT. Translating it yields CASSLTGTPNTGELFF.

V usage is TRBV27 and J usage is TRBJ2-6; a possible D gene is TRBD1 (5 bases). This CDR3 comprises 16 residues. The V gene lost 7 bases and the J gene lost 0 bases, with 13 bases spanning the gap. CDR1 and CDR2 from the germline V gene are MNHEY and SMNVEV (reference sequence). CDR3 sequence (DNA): TGTGCCAGCAAGGGGCGCCCTTACTCTGGGGCCAACGTCCTGACTTTC. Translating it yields CASKGRPYSGANVLTF.

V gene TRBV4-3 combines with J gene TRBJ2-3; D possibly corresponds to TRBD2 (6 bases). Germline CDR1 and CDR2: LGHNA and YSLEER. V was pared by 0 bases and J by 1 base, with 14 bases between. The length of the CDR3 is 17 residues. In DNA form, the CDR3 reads TGCGCCAGCAGCCAAGAGGTTCCGGGAGAGCGCACAGATACGCAGTATTTT. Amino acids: CASSQEVPGERTDTQYF.

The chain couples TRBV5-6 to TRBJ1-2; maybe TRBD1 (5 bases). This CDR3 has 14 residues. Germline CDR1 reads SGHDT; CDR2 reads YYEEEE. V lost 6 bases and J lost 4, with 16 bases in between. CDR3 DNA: TGTGCCAGCAAGACAGTCCTCGACTCCTATGGCTACACCTTC. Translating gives CASKTVLDSYGYTF.

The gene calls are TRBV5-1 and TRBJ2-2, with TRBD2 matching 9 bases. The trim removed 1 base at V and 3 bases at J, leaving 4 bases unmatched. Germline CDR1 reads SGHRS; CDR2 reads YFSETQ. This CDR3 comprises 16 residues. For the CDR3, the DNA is TGCGCCAGCAGCTTGTTAGCGGGGGCCGACACCGGGGAGCTGTTTTTT. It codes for CASSLLAGADTGELFF.

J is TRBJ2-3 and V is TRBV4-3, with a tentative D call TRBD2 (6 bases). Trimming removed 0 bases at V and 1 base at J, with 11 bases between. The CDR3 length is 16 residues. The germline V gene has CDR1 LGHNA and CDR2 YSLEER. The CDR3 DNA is TGCGCCAGCAGCCAAGATAAGGCTAGCGGCACAGATACGCAGTATTTT. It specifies CASSQDKASGTDTQYF.

The CDR3 coding sequence is TGTGCCAGCAGCTTGGGCGGGATGGTAGATACGCAGTATTTT. Its translation: CASSLGGMVDTQYF. The V gene is TRBV5-4, the J gene TRBJ2-3; D may be TRBD2 (6 bases). Germline V CDR1 and CDR2: SGHNT, YYREEE (reference sequence). The V and J ends lost 0 bases and 5 bases respectively, with 10 bases between them. The CDR3 has 14 amino acids.

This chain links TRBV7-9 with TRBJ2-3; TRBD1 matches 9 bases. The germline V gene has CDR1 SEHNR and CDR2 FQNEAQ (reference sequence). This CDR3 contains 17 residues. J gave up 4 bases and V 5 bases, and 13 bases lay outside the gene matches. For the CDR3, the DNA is TGTGCCAGCAGCCCCCCGGGACAGGGAGATGGAGCAGATACGCAGTATTTT. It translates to CASSPPGQGDGADTQYF.

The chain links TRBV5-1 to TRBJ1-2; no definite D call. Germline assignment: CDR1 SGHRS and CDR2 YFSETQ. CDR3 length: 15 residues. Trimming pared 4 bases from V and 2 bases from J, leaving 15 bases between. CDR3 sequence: CASSPSPTGNYGYTF. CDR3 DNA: TGCGCCAGCAGCCCCAGCCCCACCGGGAACTATGGCTACACCTTC.

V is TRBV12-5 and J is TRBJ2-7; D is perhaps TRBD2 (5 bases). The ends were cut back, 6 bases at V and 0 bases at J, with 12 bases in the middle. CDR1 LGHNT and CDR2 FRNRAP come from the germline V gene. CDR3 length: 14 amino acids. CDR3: CASGDRDSSYEQYF. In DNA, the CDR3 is TGTGCTAGTGGGGACCGGGATTCCTCCTACGAGCAGTACTTC.

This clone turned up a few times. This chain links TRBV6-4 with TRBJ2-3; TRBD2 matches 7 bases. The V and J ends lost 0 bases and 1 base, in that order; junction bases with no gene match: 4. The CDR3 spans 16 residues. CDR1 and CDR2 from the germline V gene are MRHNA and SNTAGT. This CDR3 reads CASSDSASGGTDTQYF. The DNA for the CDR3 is TGTGCCAGCAGTGACTCGGCTAGCGGAGGCACAGATACGCAGTATTTT.

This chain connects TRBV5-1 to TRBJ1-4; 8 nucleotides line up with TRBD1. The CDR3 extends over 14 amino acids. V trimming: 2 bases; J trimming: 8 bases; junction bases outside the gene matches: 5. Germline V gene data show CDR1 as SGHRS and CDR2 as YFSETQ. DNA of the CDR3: TGCGCCAGCAGCTTCAGGGGGCTGGAAGAAAAACTGTTTTTT. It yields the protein CASSFRGLEEKLFF.

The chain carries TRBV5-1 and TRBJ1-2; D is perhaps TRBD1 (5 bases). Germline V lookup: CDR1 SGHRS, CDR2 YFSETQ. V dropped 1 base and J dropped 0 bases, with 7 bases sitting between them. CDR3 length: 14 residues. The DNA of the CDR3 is TGCGCCAGCAGCTTGCTGGGGCCTAACTATGGCTACACCTTC. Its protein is CASSLLGPNYGYTF.

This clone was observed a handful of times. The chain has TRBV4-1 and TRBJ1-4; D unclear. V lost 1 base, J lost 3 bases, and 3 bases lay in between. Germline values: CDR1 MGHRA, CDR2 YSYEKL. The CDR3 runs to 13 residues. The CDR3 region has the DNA TGCGCCAGCAGCCAAGCTCCTAATGAAAAACTGTTTTTT. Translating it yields CASSQAPNEKLFF.

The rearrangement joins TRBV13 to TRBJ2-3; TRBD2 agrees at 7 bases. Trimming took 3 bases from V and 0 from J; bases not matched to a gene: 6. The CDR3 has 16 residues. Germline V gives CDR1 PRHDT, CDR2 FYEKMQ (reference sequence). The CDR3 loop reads CASSFGLAVSTDTQYF. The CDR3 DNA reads TGTGCCAGCAGCTTCGGGCTAGCGGTTAGCACAGATACGCAGTATTTT. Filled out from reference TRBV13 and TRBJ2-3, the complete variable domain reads AAGVIQSPRHLIKEKRETATLKCYPIPRHDTVYWYQQGPGQDPQFLISFYEKMQSDKGSIPDRFSAQQFSDYHSELNMSSLELGDSALYFCASSFGLAVSTDTQYFGPGTRLTVL.

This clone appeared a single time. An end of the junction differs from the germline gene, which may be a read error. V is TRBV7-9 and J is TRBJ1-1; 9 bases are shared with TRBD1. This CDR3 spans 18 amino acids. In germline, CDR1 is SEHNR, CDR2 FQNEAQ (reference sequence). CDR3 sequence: CSSSPGTGNFLLNTEAFF. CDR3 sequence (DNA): TGTTCCAGCAGCCCCGGGACAGGGAACTTTTTACTTAACACTGAAGCTTTCTTT.

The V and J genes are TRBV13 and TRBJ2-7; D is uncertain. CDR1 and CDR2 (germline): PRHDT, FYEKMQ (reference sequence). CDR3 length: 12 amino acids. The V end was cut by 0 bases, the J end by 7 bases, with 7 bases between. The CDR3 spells CASSLGSGEQYF. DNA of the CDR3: TGTGCCAGCAGCTTAGGGTCCGGGGAGCAGTACTTC.

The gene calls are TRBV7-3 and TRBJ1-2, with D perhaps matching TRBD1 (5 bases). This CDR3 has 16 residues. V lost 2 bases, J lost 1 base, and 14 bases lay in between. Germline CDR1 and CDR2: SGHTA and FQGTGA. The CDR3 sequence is CASSLDLGGNNYGYTF. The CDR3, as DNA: TGTGCCAGCAGCTTAGATCTCGGGGGAAATAACTATGGCTACACCTTC.

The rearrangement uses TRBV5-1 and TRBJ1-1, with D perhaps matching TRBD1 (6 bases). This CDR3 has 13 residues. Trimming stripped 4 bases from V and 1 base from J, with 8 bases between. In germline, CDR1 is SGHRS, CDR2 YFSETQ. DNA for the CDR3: TGCGCCAGCAGCACGACAGGGAACACTGAAGCTTTCTTT. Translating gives CASSTTGNTEAFF. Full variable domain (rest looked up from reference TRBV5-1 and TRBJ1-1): KAGVTQTPRYLIKTRGQQVTLSCSPISGHRSVSWYQQTPGQGLQFLFEYFSETQRNKGNFPGRFSGRQFSNSRSEMNVSTLELGDSALYLCASSTTGNTEAFFGQGTRLTVV.